These 4 T cell receptor beta chains originate from one sample sequenced in a study of blood T cell repertoires in COVID-19. Clones were sequenced by immunoSEQ multiplex PCR, and TCRdb holds only the in-frame ones, with some missing. The sample lists 130,000 or so clones, 77% occurring once. Sequenced: peripheral blood. Receptor source: an older man with acute or convalescent COVID-19.

The chain couples TRBV7-2 to TRBJ1-1; TRBD1 is a possible D gene (5 bases). The V gene's germline CDR1 is SGHTA and CDR2 FQGNSA. Trimming took off 1 base at V and 1 base at J, with 7 bases between the two ends. CDR3 length: 14 amino acids. CDR3 residues: CASSLVGGNTEAFF. CDR3 bases: TGTGCCAGCAGCTTAGTCGGGGGGAACACTGAAGCTTTCTTT.

Only a few counts were recorded for this clone. This sequence joins TRBV6-5 and TRBJ2-7; a possible D gene is TRBD1 (6 bases). Germline V CDR1 and CDR2: MNHEY, SVGAGI. The CDR3 is 16 residues long. V lost 4 bases and J 2 bases, leaving 18 bases between the germline ends. The CDR3 DNA reads as TGTGCCAGCAGTTCCTCCGGACAGTCGGAAACCTACGAGCAGTACTTC. This sequence encodes CASSSSGQSETYEQYF.

This rearrangement joins TRBV19 to TRBJ1-5; tentatively, D is TRBD1 (5 bases). This CDR3 is built from 15 residues. CDR1 and CDR2 from the germline V gene are LNHDA and SQIVND (reference sequence). The V and J ends lost 5 bases and 3 bases respectively, with 14 bases between them. CDR3 in amino acids: CASSQGGAFNQPQHF. The CDR3 bases are TGTGCCAGTAGTCAGGGTGGGGCCTTCAATCAGCCCCAGCATTTT.

The CDR3 DNA reads as TGTGCCAGCAGCTTCCGGGACAACCCATGGGATGGCTACACCTTC. The encoded protein is CASSFRDNPWDGYTF. The chain combines TRBV7-8 with TRBJ1-2, with TRBD1 as a possible D gene (6 bases). Trimming stripped 3 bases from V and 6 bases from J, with 17 bases between. The length of the CDR3 is 15 residues. In germline, CDR1 is SGHVS, CDR2 FQNEAQ.